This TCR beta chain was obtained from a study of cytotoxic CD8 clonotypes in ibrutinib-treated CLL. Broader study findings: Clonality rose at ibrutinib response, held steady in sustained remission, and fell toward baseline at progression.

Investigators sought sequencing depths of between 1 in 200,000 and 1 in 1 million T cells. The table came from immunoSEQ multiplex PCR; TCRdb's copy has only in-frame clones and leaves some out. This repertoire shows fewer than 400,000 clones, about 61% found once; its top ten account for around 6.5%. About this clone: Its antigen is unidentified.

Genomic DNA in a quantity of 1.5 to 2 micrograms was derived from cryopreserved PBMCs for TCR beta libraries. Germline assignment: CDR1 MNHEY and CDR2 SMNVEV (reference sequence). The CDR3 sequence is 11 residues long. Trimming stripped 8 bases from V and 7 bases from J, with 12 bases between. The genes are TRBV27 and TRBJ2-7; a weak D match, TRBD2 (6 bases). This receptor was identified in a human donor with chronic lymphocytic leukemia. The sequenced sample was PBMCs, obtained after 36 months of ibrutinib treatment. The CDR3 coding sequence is TGTGCCAGCGGGATGGGAGGAGAGCAGTACTTC. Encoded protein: CASGMGGEQYF.